Given below is one T cell receptor beta chain in context. Sequencing used cDNA as its template, made by extracting RNA and reverse transcribing it. Some clones are missing from TCRdb's copy, which holds only in-frame ones; the method was immunoSEQ multiplex PCR. The table has 200,000 to 250,000 clones, around three fifths seen once. This specimen belongs to a study of CD8+ T cells in alopecia areata. Study information: Treated patients were given 5 to 10 mg oral tofacitinib twice daily.

Germline CDR1 reads SQVTM; CDR2 reads ANQGSEA. The CDR3 loop spans 17 amino acids. The J segment lost 1 base and the V segment lost 1 base, leaving 11 bases of the junction unmatched. The chain couples TRBV29-1 to TRBJ2-7, with TRBD2 matching over 9 bases. The source of this sequence is a human donor with alopecia areata. Sequenced here: CD4+ T cells sorted from blood, sampled at week 0. The CDR3 coding sequence is TGCAGCGTTGAAGGGGTAGCGGGGGATCTTACTTCCTACGAGCAGTACTTC. It specifies CSVEGVAGDLTSYEQYF.